A single sample gave rise to the 13 T cell receptor beta chains below, sequenced in a study of T-cell memory formation after mild COVID-19. TCRdb re-called the 5' RACE reads through MiXCR, storing one row per CDR3 protein. The sample has around 340,000 distinct CDR3 sequences; under 15% are singletons. Material: PBMCs or a T cell subset sorted from them (not recorded which). The receptors here all came from a man between 18 and 35 years old who had mild COVID-19 (a few samples of this study predate the infection). Cell type and time point are not known.

The rearrangement uses TRBV7-8 and TRBJ2-5; 8 nucleotides agree with TRBD2. CDR1 is SGHVS, CDR2 FQNEAQ, per germline. The CDR3 is 15 residues long. Germline trimming cut 7 bases from V and 10 bases from J; bases unmatched to any gene: 17. CDR3 loop: CASIPGTRPEWGQYF. CDR3 nucleotides: TGTGCCAGCATTCCCGGGACTAGGCCCGAGTGGGGCCAGTACTTC.

The rearrangement joins TRBV5-1 to TRBJ2-3; D ambiguous. Germline assignment: CDR1 SGHRS and CDR2 YFSETQ. The CDR3 totals 14 residues. Trimming took 0 bases from V and 4 from J, leaving 9 bases between them. The chain's CDR3 is CASSLGSFSDTQYF. For the CDR3, the DNA is TGCGCCAGCAGCTTGGGGAGCTTTTCAGATACGCAGTATTTT.

In this sample, this clonotype turned up a few times. The rearrangement uses TRBV6-5 and TRBJ2-7, with D perhaps matching TRBD1 (5 bases). The V end lost 2 bases, the J end lost 3 bases, and 11 bases lay between the germline ends. The CDR3 has 14 amino acids. Germline V CDR1 and CDR2: MNHEY, SVGAGI. In DNA, the CDR3 is TGTGCCAGCAGTTACGCCGTAGGGGACTACGAGCAGTACTTC. This translates into CASSYAVGDYEQYF.

The chain is built from TRBV12-3 or TRBV12-4 and TRBJ1-5; perhaps TRBD1 as D (6 bases). V was shortened by 8 bases and J by 5 bases, with 13 bases between the two germline ends. This CDR3 contains 13 residues. The CDR3 DNA is TGTGCCAGCCGTCGACAGGATCATCAGCCCCAGCATTTT. Translating it yields CASRRQDHQPQHF.

This clonotype was seen a few times. The rearrangement joins TRBV9 to TRBJ1-2; D uncertain. Per germline, CDR1 SGDLS and CDR2 YYNGEE. The V end lost 3 bases, the J end lost 2 bases, and 17 bases lay between the germline ends. CDR3 length: 16 amino acids. The CDR3 DNA reads TGTGCCAGCAGCGCCCAGAGGGCAGGCCAAAACTATGGCTACACCTTC. It specifies CASSAQRAGQNYGYTF.

This clonotype was found a few times. The V and J genes are TRBV7-9 and TRBJ1-1, with no clear D. This CDR3 comprises 14 residues. Deletions cut 3 bases from V and 1 base from J, with 9 bases between. Per germline, CDR1 SEHNR and CDR2 FQNEAQ (reference sequence). The CDR3 nucleotides are TGTGCCAGCAGCTTTGACTGGGCGAACACTGAAGCTTTCTTT. This sequence encodes CASSFDWANTEAFF.

This clonotype was counted at least ten times. The chain carries TRBV13 and TRBJ2-2; no reliable D call. V was cut by 1 base and J by 1 base, with 7 bases left in between. The CDR3 runs to 15 residues. Germline CDR1 and CDR2: PRHDT and FYEKMQ (reference sequence). The CDR3 nucleotides are TGTGCCAGCAGCTTAGTGGGTCGGAACACCGGGGAGCTGTTTTTT. This codes for CASSLVGRNTGELFF. Full variable domain (outside the CDR3, taken from reference TRBV13 and TRBJ2-2): AAGVIQSPRHLIKEKRETATLKCYPIPRHDTVYWYQQGPGQDPQFLISFYEKMQSDKGSIPDRFSAQQFSDYHSELNMSSLELGDSALYFCASSLVGRNTGELFFGEGSRLTVL.

This chain links TRBV2 with TRBJ2-7; no reliable D call. Trimming removed 0 bases at V and 2 bases at J, with 8 bases between. The CDR3 is made up of 14 amino acids. The germline V gene has CDR1 SNHLY and CDR2 FYNNEI. The CDR3, as DNA: TGTGCCAGCAGTGAAGCCGGTGGAACCTACGAGCAGTACGTC. Translating gives CASSEAGGTYEQYV.

This clonotype was found a few times. The DNA for the CDR3 is TGTGCCAGCAGTTACGAGGCAGGTTCCTACGAGCAGTACTTC. Its protein is CASSYEAGSYEQYF. The chain joins TRBV6-2 or TRBV6-3 to TRBJ2-7; the D is unclear. Germline V lookup: CDR1 MNHEY, CDR2 SVGEGT. CDR3 length: 14 amino acids. V lost 2 bases and J 1 base, leaving 9 bases between the germline ends.

This chain uses TRBV20-1 with TRBJ2-5; D not resolved. The germline gives CDR1 DFQATT, CDR2 SNEGSKA (reference sequence). The V end was cut by 6 bases, the J end by 2 bases, with 16 bases between. The CDR3 consists of 14 residues. The CDR3 here is CSAPEANSQETQYF. CDR3 nucleotide sequence: TGCAGTGCCCCCGAGGCCAACTCTCAAGAGACCCAGTACTTC.

This clonotype was found a few times. The chain is built from TRBV12-3 or TRBV12-4 and TRBJ2-5; TRBD1 matches at 7 bases. There are 14 residues in the CDR3. Losses at the gene ends were 2 bases for V and 4 bases for J; bases not matched to a gene: 4. This chain's CDR3 is CASSLRDRLETQYF. The CDR3 nucleotides read TGTGCCAGCAGTTTACGGGACAGATTAGAGACCCAGTACTTC.

V usage is TRBV3-1 and J usage is TRBJ1-5, with no clear D. V dropped 1 base and J dropped 0 bases, with 10 bases sitting between them. Germline V gene sequence: CDR1 LGHDT, CDR2 YNNKEL (reference sequence). This CDR3 has 16 amino acids. CDR3: CASSQGSRASNQPQHF. CDR3 sequence (DNA): TGTGCCAGCAGCCAAGGTTCGAGGGCTAGCAATCAGCCCCAGCATTTT.

In its sample, this clonotype was seen many times. V usage is TRBV5-4 and J usage is TRBJ2-3, with 8 bases identical to TRBD1. Germline values: CDR1 SGHNT, CDR2 YYREEE (reference sequence). V was pared by 5 bases and J by 4 bases, with 12 bases of the junction left unmatched. The CDR3 runs to 16 residues. The CDR3 loop is CASRPAGTGGSDTQYF. The CDR3 nucleotides read TGTGCCAGCAGACCCGCCGGGACAGGAGGGTCAGATACGCAGTATTTT. Drawing the rest from reference TRBV5-4 and TRBJ2-3, the complete variable domain is ETGVTQSPTHLIKTRGQQVTLRCSSQSGHNTVSWYQQALGQGPQFIFQYYREEENGRGNFPPRFSGLQFPNYSSELNVNALELDDSALYLCASRPAGTGGSDTQYFGPGTRLTVL.